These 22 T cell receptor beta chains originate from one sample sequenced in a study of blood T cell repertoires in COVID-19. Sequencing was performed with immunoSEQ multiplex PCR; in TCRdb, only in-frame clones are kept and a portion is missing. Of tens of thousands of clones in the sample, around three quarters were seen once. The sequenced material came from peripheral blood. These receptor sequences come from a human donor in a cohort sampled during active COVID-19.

The CDR3 bases are TGTGCCAGCACCGAAGGGGTGCCCTCCTACAATGAGCAGTTCTTC. Translated, it gives CASTEGVPSYNEQFF. This rearrangement joins TRBV6-5 to TRBJ2-1, with D perhaps matching TRBD1 (5 bases). The V gene's germline CDR1 is MNHEY and CDR2 SVGAGI. CDR3 length: 15 amino acids. V dropped 7 bases and J dropped 0 bases, with 13 bases sitting between them.

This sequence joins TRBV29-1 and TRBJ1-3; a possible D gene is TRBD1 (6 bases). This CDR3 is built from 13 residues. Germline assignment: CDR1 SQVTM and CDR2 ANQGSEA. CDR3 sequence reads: CSGADRVGNTIYF. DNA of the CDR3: TGCTCCGGAGCGGACAGAGTTGGAAACACCATATATTTT.

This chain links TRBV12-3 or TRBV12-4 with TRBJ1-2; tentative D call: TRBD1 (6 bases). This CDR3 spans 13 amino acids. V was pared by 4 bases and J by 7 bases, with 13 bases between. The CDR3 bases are TGTGCCAGCAGTTCGAGATCAGGGGCTGGCTACACCTTC. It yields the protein CASSSRSGAGYTF.

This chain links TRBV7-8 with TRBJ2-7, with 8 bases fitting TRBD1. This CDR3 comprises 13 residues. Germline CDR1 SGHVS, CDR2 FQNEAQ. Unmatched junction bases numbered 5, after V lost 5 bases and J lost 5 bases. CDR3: CASSEGQANEQYF. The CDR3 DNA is TGTGCCAGCAGCGAGGGACAGGCTAACGAGCAGTACTTC.

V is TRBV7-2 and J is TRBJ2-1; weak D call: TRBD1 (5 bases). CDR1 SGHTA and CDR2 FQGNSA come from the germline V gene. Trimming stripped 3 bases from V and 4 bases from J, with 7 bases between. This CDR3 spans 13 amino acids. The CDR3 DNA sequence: TGTGCCAGCAGCTTGGGGCGTTACAATGAGCAGTTCTTC. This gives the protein CASSLGRYNEQFF.

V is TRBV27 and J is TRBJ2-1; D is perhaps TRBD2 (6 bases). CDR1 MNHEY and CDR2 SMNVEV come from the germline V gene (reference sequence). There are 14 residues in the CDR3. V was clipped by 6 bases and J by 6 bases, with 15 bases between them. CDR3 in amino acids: CASRGWDSTNEQFF. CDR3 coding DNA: TGTGCCAGCAGGGGATGGGACTCCACCAATGAGCAGTTCTTC.

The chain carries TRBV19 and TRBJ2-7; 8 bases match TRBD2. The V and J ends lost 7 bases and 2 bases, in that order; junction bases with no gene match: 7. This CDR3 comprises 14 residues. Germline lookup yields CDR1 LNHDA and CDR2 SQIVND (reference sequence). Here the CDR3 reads CASNPSGYPYEQYF. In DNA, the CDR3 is TGTGCCAGTAACCCTAGCGGGTACCCCTACGAGCAGTACTTC.

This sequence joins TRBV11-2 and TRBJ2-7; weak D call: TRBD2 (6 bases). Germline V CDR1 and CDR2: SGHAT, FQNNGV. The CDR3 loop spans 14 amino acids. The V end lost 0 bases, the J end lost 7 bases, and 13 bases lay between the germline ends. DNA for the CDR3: TGTGCCAGCAGCTTAGAATGGACTACGGGAGAGCAGTACTTC. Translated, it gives CASSLEWTTGEQYF.

Here the CDR3 DNA reads TGTGCCTCTAAGGCGGGAGATACGCAGTATTTT. Protein: CASKAGDTQYF. The rearrangement joins TRBV6-6 to TRBJ2-3, with TRBD2 as a possible D gene (5 bases). This CDR3 is built from 11 residues. Germline V gene data show CDR1 as MNHNY and CDR2 as SVGAGI (reference sequence). V shed 11 bases and J shed 5 bases, with 11 bases lying between them.

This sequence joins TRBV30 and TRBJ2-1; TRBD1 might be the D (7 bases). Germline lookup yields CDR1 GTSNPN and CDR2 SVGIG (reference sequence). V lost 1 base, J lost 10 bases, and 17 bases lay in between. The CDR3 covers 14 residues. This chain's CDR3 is CAWSGGTVSSEQFF. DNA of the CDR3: TGTGCCTGGAGTGGCGGGACAGTCTCCTCAGAGCAGTTCTTC.

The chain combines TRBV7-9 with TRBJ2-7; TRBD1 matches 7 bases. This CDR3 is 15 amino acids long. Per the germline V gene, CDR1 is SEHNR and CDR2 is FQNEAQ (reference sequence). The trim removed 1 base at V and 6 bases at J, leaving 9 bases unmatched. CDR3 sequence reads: CASSLEGTERREQYF. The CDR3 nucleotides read TGTGCCAGCAGCTTAGAAGGGACAGAAAGACGCGAGCAGTACTTC.

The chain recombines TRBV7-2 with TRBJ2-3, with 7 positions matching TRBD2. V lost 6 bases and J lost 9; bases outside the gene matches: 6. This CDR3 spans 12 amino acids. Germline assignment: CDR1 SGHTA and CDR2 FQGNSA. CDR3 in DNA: TGTGCCAGCAGGGGCGGGAGTGAAACGCAGTATTTT. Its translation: CASRGGSETQYF.

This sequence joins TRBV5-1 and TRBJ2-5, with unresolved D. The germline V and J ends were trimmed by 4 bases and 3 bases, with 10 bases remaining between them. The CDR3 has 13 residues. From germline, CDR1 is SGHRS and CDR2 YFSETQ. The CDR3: CASSRGPEETQYF. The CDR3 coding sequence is TGCGCCAGCAGCCGTGGCCCCGAAGAGACCCAGTACTTC.

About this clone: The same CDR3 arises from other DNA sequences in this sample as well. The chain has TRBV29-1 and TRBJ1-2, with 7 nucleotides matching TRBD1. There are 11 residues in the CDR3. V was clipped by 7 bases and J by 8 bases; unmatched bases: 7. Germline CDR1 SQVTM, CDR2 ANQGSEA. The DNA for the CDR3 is TGCAGCGCCAGGACAGGAAGGGGCTACACCTTC. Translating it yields CSARTGRGYTF.

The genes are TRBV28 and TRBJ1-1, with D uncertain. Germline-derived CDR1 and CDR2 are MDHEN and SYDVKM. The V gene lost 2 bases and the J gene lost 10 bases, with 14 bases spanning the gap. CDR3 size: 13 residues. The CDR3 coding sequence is TGTGCCAGCAGTTTAGAAATGTTGGGAGGAGCTTTCTTT. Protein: CASSLEMLGGAFF.

CDR3 DNA: TGTGCCAGTAGTATCGGTGGGGGACTAGTAAGAACCGGGGAGCTGTTTTTT. This sequence encodes CASSIGGGLVRTGELFF. The rearrangement joins TRBV19 to TRBJ2-2; 8 bases align to TRBD2. This CDR3 contains 17 residues. The trim removed 3 bases at V and 5 bases at J, leaving 11 bases unmatched. Germline V gene data show CDR1 as LNHDA and CDR2 as SQIVND (reference sequence). Complete variable domain (other parts from reference TRBV19 and TRBJ2-2): DGGITQSPKYLFRKEGQNVTLSCEQNLNHDAMYWYRQDPGQGLRLIYYSQIVNDFQKGDIAEGYSVSREKKESFPLTVTSAQKNPTAFYLCASSIGGGLVRTGELFFGEGSRLTVL.

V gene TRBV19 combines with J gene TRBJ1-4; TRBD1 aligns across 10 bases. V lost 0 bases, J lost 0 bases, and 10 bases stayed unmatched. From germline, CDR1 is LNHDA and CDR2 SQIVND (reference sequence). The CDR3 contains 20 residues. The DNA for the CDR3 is TGTGCCAGTAGTATAGAGCGACCGGGACAGGGGACTTCAACTAATGAAAAACTGTTTTTT. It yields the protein CASSIERPGQGTSTNEKLFF.

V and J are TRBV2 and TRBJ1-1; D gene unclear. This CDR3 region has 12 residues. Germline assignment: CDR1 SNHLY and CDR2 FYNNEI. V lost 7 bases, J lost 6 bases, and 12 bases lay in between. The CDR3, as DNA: TGTGCCAGCATGGCCGACTCCGCTGAAGCTTTCTTT. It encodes CASMADSAEAFF.

The CDR3 nucleotides are TGTGCCAGTAGTCCCTACGAGGGACTAGCCTTGGATACGCAGTATTTT. Translating it yields CASSPYEGLALDTQYF. The V and J genes are TRBV19 and TRBJ2-3, with TRBD2 identical over 9 bases. CDR1 is LNHDA and CDR2 is SQIVND in the germline V gene (reference sequence). Trimming removed 5 bases from V and 6 bases from J; junction bases left unmatched: 12. This CDR3 is 16 amino acids long.

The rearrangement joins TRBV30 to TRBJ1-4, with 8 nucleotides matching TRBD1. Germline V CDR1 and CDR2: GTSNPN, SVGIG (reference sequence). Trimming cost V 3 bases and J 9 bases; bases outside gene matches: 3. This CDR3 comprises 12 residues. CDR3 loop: CAWSLRGQKLFF. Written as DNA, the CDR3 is TGTGCCTGGAGCCTCAGGGGGCAAAAACTGTTTTTT.

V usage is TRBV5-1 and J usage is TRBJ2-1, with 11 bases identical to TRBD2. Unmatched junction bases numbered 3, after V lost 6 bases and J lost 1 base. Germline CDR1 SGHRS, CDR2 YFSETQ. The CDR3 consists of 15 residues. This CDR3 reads CASTASGGSYNEQFF. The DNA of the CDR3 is TGCGCCAGCACAGCTAGCGGGGGGTCCTACAATGAGCAGTTCTTC.

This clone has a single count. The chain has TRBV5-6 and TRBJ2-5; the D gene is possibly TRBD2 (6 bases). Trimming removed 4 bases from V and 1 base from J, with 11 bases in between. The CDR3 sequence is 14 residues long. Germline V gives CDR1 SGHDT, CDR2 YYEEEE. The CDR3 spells CASSAPGLQETQYF. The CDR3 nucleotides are TGTGCCAGCAGCGCTCCGGGACTCCAAGAGACCCAGTACTTC.